The present entry profiles one T cell receptor (beta chain) with its context. These data belong to a study of blood T cells in healthy people across ages. Together with a sample-barcoded 5' primer, a J-beta primer mix was included in a second PCR lasting about 6 to 11 cycles. No fewer than 2.5 million CDR3-containing paired-end reads came from each sample. MiXCR, run by TCRdb on the 5' RACE reads, gives a single entry per CDR3 protein. The table shows roughly 1.5 million distinct CDR3 sequences, with 35% to 45% occurring only once. The clonotype comes from a woman aged 18-29 years in good health. The source material was blood.

CDR3 loop: CSARGTNYNEQFF. In DNA, the CDR3 is TGCAGTGCTAGAGGGACTAATTACAATGAGCAGTTCTTC. The rearrangement links TRBV20-1 to TRBJ2-1; a possible D gene is TRBD2 (6 bases). Germline V gene lookup returns CDR1 DFQATT and CDR2 SNEGSKA (reference sequence). This CDR3 spans 13 amino acids. Trimming removed 1 base from V and 4 bases from J, with 8 bases in between.